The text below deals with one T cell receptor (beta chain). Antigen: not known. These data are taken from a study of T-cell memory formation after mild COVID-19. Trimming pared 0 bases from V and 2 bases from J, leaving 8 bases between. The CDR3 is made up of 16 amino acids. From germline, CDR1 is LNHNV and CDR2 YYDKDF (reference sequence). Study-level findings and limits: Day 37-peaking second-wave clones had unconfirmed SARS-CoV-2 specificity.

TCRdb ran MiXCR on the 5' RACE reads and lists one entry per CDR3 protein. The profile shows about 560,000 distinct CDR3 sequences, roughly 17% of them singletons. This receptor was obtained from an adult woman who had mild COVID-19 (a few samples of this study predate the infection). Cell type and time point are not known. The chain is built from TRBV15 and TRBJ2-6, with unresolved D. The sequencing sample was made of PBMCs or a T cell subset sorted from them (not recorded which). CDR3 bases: TGTGCCACCAGCAGAGATCCCCAGGCTGGGGCCAACGTCCTGACTTTC. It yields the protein CATSRDPQAGANVLTF.